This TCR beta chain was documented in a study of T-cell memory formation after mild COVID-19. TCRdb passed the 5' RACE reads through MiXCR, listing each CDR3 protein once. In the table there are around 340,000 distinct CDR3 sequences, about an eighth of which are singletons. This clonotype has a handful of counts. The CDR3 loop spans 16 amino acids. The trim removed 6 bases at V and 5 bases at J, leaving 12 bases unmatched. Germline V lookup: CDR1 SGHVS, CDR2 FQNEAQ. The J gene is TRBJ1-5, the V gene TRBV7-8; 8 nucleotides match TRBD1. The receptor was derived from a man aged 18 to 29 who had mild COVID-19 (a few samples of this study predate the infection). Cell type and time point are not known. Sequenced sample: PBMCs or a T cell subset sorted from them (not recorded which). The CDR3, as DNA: TGTGCCAGCAGGGCCCATGGGGCAGGGGGCGATCAGCCCCAGCATTTT. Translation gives CASRAHGAGGDQPQHF.